The present T cell receptor (beta chain) was sequenced within a study of human T cells and chemical hapten exposure. On this clonotype: Its antigen is unknown.

MiXCR was run by TCRdb on the RACE reads, yielding one entry per CDR3 protein. This table has more than 80,000 distinct CDR3 sequences, roughly an eighth appearing once. The time point here: pre-sensitization, week 0. Sample treatment: therapeutic diphenylcyclopropenone sensitization with weekly scalp DPC. Study-wide results and limits: TCRs whose frequency exceeded 1 in 1000 remained the same following DPC sensitization. Expanded TCRs formed significantly more large CDR3 similarity clusters than controls.

The CDR3 sequence is 15 residues long. The germline CDR1 and CDR2 sequences are MNHEY and SMNVEV (reference sequence). Losses at the gene ends were 3 bases for V and 5 bases for J; bases not matched to a gene: 5. The clonotype comes from a woman aged 45-65 years with alopecia areata. Some clones in this sample may be carry-over from other donors' samples. The source material was whole blood, sampled in connection with sensitization to the hapten diphenylcyclopropenone (DPC). The rearrangement uses TRBV27 and TRBJ1-4, with TRBD1 matching over 8 bases. The CDR3 DNA reads TGTGCCAGCAGTTTCAAGGACAGGGTAAATGAAAAACTGTTTTTT. Translating gives CASSFKDRVNEKLFF.